Included here is one TCR beta chain sequence, with context. Positive CCR7 selection of CD45RO-negative cells yielded the naive CD8 cells, and terminally differentiated effector memory CD45RA+ cells were excluded. TCRdb's copy holds only in-frame clones and misses some; the assay was immunoSEQ multiplex PCR. The sample includes around 1.9 million clones, roughly 93% seen only once; the top ten take more than 1.5%. This sample is part of a study of shared clonotypes between healthy human individuals. The length of the CDR3 is 14 residues. Germline V gene lookup returns CDR1 SGHRS and CDR2 YFSETQ. The V and J ends lost 4 bases and 1 base, in that order; junction bases with no gene match: 4.

This clonotype was sampled from a man younger than 35 in good health. Some clones in this sample may be carry-over from other donors' samples. J is TRBJ2-5 and V is TRBV5-1; 7 bases line up with TRBD1. The specimen sequenced was naive CD8+ T cells from PBMCs. Here the CDR3 reads CASSQRQGQETQYF. The DNA of the CDR3 is TGCGCCAGCAGCCAGAGACAGGGCCAAGAGACCCAGTACTTC.